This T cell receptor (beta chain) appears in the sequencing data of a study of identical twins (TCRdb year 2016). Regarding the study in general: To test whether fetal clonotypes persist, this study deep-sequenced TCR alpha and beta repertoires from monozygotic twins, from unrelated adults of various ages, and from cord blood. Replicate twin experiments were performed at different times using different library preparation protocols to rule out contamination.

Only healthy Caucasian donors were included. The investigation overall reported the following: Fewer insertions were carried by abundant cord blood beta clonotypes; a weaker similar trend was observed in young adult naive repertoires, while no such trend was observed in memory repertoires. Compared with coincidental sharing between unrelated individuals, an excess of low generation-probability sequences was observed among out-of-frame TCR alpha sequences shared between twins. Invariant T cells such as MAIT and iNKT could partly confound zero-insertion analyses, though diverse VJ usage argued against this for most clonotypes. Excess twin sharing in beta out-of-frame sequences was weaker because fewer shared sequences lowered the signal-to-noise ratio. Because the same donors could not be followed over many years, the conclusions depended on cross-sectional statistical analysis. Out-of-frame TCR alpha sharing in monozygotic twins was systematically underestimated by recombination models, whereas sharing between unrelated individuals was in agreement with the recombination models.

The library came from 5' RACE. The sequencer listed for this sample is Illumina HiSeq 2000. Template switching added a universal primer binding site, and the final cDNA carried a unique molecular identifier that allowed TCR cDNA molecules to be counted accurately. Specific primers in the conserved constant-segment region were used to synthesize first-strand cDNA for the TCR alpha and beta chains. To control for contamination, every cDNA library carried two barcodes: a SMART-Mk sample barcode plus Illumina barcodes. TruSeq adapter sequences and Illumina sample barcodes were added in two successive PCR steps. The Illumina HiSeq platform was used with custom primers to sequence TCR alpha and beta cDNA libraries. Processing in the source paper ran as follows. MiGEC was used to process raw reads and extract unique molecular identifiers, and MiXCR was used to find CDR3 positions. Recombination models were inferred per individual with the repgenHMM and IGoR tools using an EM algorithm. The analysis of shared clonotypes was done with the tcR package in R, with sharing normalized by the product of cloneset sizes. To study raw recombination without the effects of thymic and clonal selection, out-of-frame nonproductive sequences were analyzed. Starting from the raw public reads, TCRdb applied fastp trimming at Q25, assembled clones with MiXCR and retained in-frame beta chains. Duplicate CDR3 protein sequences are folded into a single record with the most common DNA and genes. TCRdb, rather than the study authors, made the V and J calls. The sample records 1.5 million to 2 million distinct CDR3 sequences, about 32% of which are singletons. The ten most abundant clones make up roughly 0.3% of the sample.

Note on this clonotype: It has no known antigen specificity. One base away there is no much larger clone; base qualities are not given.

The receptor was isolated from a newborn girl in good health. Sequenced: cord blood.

The sequenced DNA: TGTGCCAGCAGTTCATATACCCGGAAACTTTACTCCTCCTACAATGAGCAGTACTTC. Protein translation: CASSSYTRKLYSSYNEQYF. The sequence joins TRBV28 to TRBJ2-1, with the D segment identity uncertain. The assigned J gene may be wrong: the sequence end matches TRBJ2-7 better. From the cysteine through the phenylalanine, the CDR3 covers 19 amino acids. Only the CDR3 DNA stays, 57 bases, in frame from base 1. The germline V gene provides CDR1 MDHEN and CDR2 SYDVKM.